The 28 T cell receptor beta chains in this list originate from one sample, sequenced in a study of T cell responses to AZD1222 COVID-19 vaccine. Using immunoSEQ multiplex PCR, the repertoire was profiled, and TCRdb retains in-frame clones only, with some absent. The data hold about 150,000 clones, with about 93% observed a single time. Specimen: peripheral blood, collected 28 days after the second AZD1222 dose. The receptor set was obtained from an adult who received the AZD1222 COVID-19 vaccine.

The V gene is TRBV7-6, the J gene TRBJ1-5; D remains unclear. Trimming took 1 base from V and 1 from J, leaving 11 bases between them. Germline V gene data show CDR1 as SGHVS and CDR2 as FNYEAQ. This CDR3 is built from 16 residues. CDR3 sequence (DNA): TGTGCCAGCAGCTTAGAAGGGTGGTCGAGCAATCAGCCCCAGCATTTT. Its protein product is CASSLEGWSSNQPQHF.

The CDR3 sequence is CASSEGTGRNTEAFF. DNA for the CDR3: TGTGCCAGCAGTGAGGGCACAGGGAGGAACACTGAAGCTTTCTTT. The V and J genes are TRBV2 and TRBJ1-1, with a possible D match to TRBD1 (6 bases). Germline V gene data show CDR1 as SNHLY and CDR2 as FYNNEI. The CDR3 contains 15 residues. Trimming removed 3 bases at V and 1 base at J, with 12 bases between. The full variable domain, rest sourced from reference TRBV2 and TRBJ1-1, is EPEVTQTPSHQVTQMGQEVILRCVPISNHLYFYWYRQILGQKVEFLVSFYNNEISEKSEIFDDQFSVERPDGSNFTLKIRSTKLEDSAMYFCASSEGTGRNTEAFFGQGTRLTVV.

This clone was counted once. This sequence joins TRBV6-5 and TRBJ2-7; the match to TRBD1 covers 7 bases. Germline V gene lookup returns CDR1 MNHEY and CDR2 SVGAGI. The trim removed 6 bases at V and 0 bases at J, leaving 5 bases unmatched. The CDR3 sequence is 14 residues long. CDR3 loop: CASSGQVNSYEQYF. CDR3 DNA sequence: TGTGCCAGCAGCGGACAGGTGAACTCCTACGAGCAGTACTTC.

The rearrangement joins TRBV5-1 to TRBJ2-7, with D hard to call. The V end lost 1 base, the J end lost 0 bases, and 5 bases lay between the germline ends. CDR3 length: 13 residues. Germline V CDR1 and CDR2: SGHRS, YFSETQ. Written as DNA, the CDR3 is TGCGCCAGCAGCTTGACGGCCTCCTACGAGCAGTACTTC. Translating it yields CASSLTASYEQYF.

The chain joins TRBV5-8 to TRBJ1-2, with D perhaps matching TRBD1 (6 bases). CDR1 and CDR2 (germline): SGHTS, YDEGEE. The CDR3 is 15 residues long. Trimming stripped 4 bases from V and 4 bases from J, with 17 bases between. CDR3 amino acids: CASSPPGAVGYGYTF. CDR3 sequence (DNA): TGTGCCAGCAGCCCCCCGGGGGCCGTAGGCTATGGCTACACCTTC. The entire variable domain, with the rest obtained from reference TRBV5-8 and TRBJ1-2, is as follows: EAGVTQSPTHLIKTRGQQATLRCSPISGHTSVYWYQQALGLGLQFLLWYDEGEERNRGNFPPRFSGRQFPNYSSELNVNALELEDSALYLCASSPPGAVGYGYTFGSGTRLTVV.

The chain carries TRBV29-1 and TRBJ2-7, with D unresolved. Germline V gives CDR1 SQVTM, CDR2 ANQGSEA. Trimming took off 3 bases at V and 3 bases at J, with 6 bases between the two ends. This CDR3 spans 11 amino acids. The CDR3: CSVENSYEQYF. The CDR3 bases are TGCAGCGTTGAGAACAGCTACGAGCAGTACTTC.

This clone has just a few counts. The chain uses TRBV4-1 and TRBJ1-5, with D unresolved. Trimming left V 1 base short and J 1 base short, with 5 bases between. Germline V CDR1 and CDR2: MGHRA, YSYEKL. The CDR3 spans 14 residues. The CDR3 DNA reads TGCGCCAGCAGCCAAGTTCTAAGCAATCAGCCCCAGCATTTT. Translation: CASSQVLSNQPQHF.

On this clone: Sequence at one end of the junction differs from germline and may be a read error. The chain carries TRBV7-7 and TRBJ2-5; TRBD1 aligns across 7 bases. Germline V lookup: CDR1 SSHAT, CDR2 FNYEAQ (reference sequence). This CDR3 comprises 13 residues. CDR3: CASSRQGDGTQYF. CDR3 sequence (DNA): TGTGCTAGCAGTCGACAGGGAGATGGAACCCAGTACTTC. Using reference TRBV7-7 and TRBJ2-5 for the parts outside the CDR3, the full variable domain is GAGVSQSPRYKVTKRGQDVTLRCDPISSHATLYWYQQALGQGPEFLTYFNYEAQPDKSGLPSDRFSAERPEGSISTLTIQRTEQRDSAMYRCASSRQGDGTQYFGPGTRLLVL.

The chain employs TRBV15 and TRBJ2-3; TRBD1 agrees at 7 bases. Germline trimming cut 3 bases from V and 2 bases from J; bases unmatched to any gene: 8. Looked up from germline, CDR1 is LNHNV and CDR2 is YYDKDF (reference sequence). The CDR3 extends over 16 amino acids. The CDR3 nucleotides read TGTGCCACCAGCAGTACAGGGGATGGGGCCACAGATACGCAGTATTTT. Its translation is CATSSTGDGATDTQYF.

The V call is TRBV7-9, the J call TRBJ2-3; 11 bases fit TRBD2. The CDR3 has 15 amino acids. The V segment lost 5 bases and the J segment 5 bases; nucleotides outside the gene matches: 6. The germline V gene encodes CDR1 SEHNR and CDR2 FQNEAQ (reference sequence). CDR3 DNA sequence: TGTGCCAGCAGCATACTAGCGGGGGTGGGAGATACGCAGTATTTT. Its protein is CASSILAGVGDTQYF.

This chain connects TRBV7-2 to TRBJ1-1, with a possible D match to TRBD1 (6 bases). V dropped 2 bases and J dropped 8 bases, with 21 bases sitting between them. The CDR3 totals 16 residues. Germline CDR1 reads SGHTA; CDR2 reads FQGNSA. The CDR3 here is CASSLRVGNRVGEAFF. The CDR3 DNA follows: TGTGCCAGCAGCTTACGCGTCGGAAACAGGGTCGGGGAAGCTTTCTTT.

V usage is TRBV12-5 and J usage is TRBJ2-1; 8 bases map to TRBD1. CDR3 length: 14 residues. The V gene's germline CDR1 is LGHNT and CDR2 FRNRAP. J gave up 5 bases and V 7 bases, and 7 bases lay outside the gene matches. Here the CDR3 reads CASAKTGEDNEQFF. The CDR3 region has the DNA TGTGCTAGTGCCAAGACAGGGGAGGACAATGAGCAGTTCTTC.

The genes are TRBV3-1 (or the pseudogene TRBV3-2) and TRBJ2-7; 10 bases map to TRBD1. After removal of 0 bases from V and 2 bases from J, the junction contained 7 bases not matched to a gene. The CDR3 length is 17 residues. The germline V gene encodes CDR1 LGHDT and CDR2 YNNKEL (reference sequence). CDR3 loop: CASSQENYGQGAYEQYF. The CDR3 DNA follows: TGTGCCAGCAGCCAAGAAAACTACGGACAGGGGGCCTACGAGCAGTACTTC.

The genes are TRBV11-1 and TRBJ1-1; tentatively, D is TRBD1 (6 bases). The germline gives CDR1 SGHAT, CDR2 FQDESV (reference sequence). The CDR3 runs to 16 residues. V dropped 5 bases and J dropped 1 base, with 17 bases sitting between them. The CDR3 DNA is TGTGCCAGCAGCGAATCATACCGGGACAAGAACACTGAAGCTTTCTTT. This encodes CASSESYRDKNTEAFF.

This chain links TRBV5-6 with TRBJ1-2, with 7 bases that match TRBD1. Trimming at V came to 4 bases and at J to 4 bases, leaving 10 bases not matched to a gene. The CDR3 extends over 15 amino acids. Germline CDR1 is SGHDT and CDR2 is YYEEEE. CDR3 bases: TGTGCCAGCAGCCTGAGGACAGGAGGCGGCTATGGCTACACCTTC. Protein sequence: CASSLRTGGGYGYTF.

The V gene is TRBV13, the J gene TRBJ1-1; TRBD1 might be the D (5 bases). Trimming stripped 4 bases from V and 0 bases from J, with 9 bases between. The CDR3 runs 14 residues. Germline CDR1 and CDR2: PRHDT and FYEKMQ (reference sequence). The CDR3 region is CASSYGTVNTEAFF. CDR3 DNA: TGTGCCAGCAGCTACGGGACGGTGAACACTGAAGCTTTCTTT.

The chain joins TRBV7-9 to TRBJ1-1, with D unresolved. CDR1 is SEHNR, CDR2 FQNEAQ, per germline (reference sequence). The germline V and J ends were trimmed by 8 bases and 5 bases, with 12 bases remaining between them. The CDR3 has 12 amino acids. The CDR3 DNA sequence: TGTGCCAGCGTAATAGGAGGGACTGAAGCTTTCTTT. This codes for CASVIGGTEAFF.

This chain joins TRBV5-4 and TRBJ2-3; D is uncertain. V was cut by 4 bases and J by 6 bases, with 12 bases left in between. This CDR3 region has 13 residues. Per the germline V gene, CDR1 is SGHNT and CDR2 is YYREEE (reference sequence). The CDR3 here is CASSRSWQDTQYF. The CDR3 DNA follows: TGTGCCAGCAGCCGGAGCTGGCAGGATACGCAGTATTTT.

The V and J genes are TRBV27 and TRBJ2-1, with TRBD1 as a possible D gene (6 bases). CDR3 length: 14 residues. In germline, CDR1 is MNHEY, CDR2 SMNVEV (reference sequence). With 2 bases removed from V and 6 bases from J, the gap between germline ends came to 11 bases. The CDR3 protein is CASSLESQGNEQFF. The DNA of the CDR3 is TGTGCCAGCAGTTTAGAGTCACAGGGCAATGAGCAGTTCTTC.

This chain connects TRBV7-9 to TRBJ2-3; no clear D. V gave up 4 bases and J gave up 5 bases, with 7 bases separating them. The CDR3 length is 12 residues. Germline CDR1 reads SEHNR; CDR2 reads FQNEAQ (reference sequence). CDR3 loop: CASSSDRDTQYF. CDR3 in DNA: TGTGCCAGCAGCTCAGACCGAGATACGCAGTATTTT.

CDR3 sequence: CASRTGDFDTDTQYF. CDR3 sequence (DNA): TGTGCCAGCAGGACAGGGGACTTTGACACAGATACGCAGTATTTT. The chain employs TRBV25-1 and TRBJ2-3, with TRBD1 identical over 8 bases. CDR3 size: 15 residues. CDR1 is MGHDK, CDR2 SYGVNS, per germline. The junction had 7 bases not matched to a gene; V was cut back by 6 bases and J by 2 bases.

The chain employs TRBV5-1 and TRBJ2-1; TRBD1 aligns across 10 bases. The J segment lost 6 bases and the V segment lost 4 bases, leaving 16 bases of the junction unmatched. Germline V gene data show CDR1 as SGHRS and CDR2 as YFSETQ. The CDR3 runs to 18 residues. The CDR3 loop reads CASSLTYDRGRHVNEQFF. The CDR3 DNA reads TGCGCCAGCAGCCTAACCTACGACAGGGGGCGCCATGTCAATGAGCAGTTCTTC.

This chain's CDR3 is CASSPGQGYSPLHF. The CDR3 bases are TGTGCCAGCAGTCCTGGACAGGGTTACTCACCCCTCCACTTT. The J gene is TRBJ1-6, the V gene TRBV6-6; 8 nucleotides match TRBD1. CDR1 and CDR2 (germline): MNHNY, SVGAGI (reference sequence). The CDR3 sequence is 14 residues long. V lost 5 bases, J lost 10 bases, and 7 bases stayed unmatched.

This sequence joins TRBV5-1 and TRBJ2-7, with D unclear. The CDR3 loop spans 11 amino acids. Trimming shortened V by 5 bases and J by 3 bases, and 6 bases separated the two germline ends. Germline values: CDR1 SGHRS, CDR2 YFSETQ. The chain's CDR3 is CASSFDYEQYF. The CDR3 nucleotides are TGCGCCAGCAGTTTCGACTACGAGCAGTACTTC.

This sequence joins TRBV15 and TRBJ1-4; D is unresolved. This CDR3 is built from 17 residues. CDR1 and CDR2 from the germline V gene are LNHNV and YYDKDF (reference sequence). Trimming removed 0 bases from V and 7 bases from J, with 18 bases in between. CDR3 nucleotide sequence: TGTGCCACCAGCAGAGATCCTGCCGCCAGATGGGTTGAAAAACTGTTTTTT. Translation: CATSRDPAARWVEKLFF.

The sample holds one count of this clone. CDR3 protein: CASSLGSGALDLNTEAFF. CDR3 bases: TGTGCCAGCAGCTTAGGGAGCGGGGCTTTGGACTTGAACACTGAAGCTTTCTTT. V usage is TRBV11-3 and J usage is TRBJ1-1, with a tentative D call TRBD1 (5 bases). From germline, CDR1 is SGHNT and CDR2 YENEEA. The CDR3 has 18 residues. Trimming left V 1 base short and J 0 bases short, with 18 bases between.

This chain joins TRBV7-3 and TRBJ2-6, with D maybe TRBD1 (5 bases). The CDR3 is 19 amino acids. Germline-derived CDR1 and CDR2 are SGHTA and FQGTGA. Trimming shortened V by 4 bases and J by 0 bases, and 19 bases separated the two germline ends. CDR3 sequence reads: CASSYHGAVSSSGANVLTF. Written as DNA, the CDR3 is TGTGCCAGCAGCTATCATGGGGCAGTTTCTAGCTCTGGGGCCAACGTCCTGACTTTC.

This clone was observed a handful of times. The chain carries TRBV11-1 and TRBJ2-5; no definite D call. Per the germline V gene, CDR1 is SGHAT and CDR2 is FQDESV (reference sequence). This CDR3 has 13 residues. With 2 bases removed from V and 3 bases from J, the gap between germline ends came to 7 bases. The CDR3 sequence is CASSLSEKETQYF. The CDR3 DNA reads TGTGCCAGCAGCTTATCCGAGAAAGAGACCCAGTACTTC.